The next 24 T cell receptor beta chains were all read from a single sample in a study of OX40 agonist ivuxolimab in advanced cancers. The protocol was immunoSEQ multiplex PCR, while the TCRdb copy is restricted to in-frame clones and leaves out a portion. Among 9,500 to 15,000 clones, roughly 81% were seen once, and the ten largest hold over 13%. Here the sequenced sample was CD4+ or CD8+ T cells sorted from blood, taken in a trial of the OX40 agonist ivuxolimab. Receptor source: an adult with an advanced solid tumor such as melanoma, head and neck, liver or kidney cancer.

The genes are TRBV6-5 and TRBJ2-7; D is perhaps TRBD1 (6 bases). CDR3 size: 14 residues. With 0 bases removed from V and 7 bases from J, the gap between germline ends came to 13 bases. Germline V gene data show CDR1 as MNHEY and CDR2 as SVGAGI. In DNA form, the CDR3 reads TGTGCCAGCAGTTACTCACAGGGTACGGGGGAGCAGTACTTC. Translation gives CASSYSQGTGEQYF.

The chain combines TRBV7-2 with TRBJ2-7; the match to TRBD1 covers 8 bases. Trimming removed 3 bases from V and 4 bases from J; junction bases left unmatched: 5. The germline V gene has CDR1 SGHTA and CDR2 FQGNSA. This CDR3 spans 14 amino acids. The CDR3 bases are TGTGCCAGCAGCTTTCTGAGACAGGGGTACGAGCAGTACTTC. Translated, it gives CASSFLRQGYEQYF.

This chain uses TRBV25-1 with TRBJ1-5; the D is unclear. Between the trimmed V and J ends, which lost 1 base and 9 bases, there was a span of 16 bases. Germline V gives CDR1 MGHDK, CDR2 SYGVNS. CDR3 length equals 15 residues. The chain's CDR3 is CASSESPTAPRPQHF. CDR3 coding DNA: TGTGCCAGCAGTGAATCACCGACGGCCCCCCGGCCCCAGCATTTT.

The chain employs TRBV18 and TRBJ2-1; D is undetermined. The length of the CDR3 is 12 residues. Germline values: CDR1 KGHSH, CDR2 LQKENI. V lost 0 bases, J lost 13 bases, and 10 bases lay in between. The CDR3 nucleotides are TGTGCCAGCTCACCACCGGAACCGGTCCAGTTCTTC. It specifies CASSPPEPVQFF.

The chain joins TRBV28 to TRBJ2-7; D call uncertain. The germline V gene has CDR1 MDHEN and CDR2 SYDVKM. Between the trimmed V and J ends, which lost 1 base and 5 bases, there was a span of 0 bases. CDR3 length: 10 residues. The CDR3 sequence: CASSLYEQYF. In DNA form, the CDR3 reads TGTGCCAGCAGTTTATACGAGCAGTACTTC.

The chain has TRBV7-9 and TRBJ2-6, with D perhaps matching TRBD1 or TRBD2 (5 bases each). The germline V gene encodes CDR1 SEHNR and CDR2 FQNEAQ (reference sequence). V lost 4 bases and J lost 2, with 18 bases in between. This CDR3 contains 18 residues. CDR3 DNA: TGTGCCAGCAGCTGGAACGGGGCAGCTCCACCTGGGGCCAACGTCCTGACTTTC. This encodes CASSWNGAAPPGANVLTF.

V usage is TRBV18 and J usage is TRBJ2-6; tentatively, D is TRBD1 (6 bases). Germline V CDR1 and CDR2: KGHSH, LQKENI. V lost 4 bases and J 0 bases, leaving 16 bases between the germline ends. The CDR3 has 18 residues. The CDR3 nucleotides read TGTGCCAGCTCACAACAGGGTCTCCTCGGCTCTGGGGCCAACGTCCTGACTTTC. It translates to CASSQQGLLGSGANVLTF. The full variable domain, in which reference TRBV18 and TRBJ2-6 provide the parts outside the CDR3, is NAGVMQNPRHLVRRRGQEARLRCSPMKGHSHVYWYRQLPEEGLKFMVYLQKENIIDESGMPKERFSAEFPKEGPSILRIQQVVRGDSAAYFCASSQQGLLGSGANVLTFGAGSRLTVL.

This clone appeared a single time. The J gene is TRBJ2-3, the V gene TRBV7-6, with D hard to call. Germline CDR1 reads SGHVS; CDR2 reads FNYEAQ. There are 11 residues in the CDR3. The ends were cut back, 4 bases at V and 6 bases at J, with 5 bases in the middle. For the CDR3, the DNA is TGTGCCAGCAGCTCCACGGATACGCAGTATTTT. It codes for CASSSTDTQYF.

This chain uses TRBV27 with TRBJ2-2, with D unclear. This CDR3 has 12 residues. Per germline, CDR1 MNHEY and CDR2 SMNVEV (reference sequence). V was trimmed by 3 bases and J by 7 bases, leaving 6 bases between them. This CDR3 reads CASSFFGGELFF. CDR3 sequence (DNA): TGTGCCAGCAGTTTTTTTGGCGGGGAGCTGTTTTTT.

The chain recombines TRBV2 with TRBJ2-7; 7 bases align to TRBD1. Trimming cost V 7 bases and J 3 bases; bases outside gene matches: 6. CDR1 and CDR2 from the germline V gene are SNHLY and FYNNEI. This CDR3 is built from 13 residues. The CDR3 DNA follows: TGTGCCAGCATCGAACAGGGGAACTACGAGCAGTACTTC. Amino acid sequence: CASIEQGNYEQYF. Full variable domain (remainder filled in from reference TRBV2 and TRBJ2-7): EPEVTQTPSHQVTQMGQEVILRCVPISNHLYFYWYRQILGQKVEFLVSFYNNEISEKSEIFDDQFSVERPDGSNFTLKIRSTKLEDSAMYFCASIEQGNYEQYFGPGTRLTVT.

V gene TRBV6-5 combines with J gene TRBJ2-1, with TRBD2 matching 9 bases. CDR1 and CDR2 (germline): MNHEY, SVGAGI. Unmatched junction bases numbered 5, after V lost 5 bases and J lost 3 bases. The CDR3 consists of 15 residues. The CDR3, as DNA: TGTGCCAGCAGTGCCGTAGCGGGGGACTACAATGAGCAGTTCTTC. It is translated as CASSAVAGDYNEQFF.

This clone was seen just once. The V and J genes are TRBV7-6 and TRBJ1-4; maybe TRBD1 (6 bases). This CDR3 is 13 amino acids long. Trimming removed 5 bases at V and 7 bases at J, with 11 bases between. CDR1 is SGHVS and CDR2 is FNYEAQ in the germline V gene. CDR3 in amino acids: CASSIQGGEKLFF. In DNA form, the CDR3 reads TGTGCCAGCAGCATACAGGGAGGTGAAAAACTGTTTTTT.

Here the CDR3 DNA reads TGTGCCAGCAGCTTAGAAGGGAATGAGCAGTTCTTC. It translates to CASSLEGNEQFF. The chain uses TRBV7-8 and TRBJ2-1, with unresolved D. Trimming left V 1 base short and J 7 bases short, with 5 bases between. Germline V gives CDR1 SGHVS, CDR2 FQNEAQ. The CDR3 contains 12 residues.

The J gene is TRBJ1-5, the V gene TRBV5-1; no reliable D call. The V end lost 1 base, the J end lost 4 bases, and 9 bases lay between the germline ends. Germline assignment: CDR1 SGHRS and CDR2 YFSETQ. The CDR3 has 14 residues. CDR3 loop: CASSLTPQNQPQHF. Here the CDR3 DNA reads TGCGCCAGCAGCTTGACACCTCAAAATCAGCCCCAGCATTTT. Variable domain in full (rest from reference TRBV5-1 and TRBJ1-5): KAGVTQTPRYLIKTRGQQVTLSCSPISGHRSVSWYQQTPGQGLQFLFEYFSETQRNKGNFPGRFSGRQFSNSRSEMNVSTLELGDSALYLCASSLTPQNQPQHFGDGTRLSIL.

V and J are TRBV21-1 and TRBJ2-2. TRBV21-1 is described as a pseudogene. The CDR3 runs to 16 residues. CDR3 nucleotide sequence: TGTGCCAGCAGCAAGGTTAGGACCGCGAACACCGGGGAGCTGTTTTTT. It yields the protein CASSKVRTANTGELFF.

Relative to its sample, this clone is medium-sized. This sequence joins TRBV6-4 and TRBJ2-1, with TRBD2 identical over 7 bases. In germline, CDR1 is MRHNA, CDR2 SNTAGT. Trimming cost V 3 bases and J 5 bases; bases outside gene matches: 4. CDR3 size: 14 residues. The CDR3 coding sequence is TGTGCCAGCAGTGAAGTGGGGGGGAACAATGAGCAGTTCTTC. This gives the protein CASSEVGGNNEQFF.

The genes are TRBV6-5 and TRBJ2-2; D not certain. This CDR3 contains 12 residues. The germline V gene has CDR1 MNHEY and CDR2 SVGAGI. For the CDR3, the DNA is TGTGGTAGTGAAGGCGGTACCGGGGAGCTGTTTTTT. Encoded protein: CGSEGGTGELFF.

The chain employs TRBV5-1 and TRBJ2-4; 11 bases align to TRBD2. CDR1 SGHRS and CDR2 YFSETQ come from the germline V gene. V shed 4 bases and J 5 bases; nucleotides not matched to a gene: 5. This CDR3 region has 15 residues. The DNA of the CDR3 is TGCGCCAGCAGCCTACTAGCGGGAGTGGAAAACATTCAGTACTTC. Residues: CASSLLAGVENIQYF.

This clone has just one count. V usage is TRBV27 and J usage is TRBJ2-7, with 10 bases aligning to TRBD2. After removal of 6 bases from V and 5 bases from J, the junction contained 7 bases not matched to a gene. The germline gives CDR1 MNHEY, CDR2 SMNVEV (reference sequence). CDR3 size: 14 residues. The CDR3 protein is CASSLAGLADEQYF. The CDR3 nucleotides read TGTGCCAGCAGCCTAGCCGGACTAGCGGACGAGCAGTACTTC.

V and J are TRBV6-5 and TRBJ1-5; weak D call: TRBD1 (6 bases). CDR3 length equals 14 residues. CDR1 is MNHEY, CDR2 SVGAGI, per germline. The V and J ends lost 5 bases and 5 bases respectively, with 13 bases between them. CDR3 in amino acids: CASSPRDTYQPQHF. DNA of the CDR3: TGTGCCAGCAGTCCCCGGGACACTTATCAGCCCCAGCATTTT.

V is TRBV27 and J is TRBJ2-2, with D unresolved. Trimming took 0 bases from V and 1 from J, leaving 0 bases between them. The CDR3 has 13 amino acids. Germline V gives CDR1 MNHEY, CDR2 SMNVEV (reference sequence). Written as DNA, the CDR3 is TGTGCCAGCAGTTTATCGAACACCGGGGAGCTGTTTTTT. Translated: CASSLSNTGELFF.

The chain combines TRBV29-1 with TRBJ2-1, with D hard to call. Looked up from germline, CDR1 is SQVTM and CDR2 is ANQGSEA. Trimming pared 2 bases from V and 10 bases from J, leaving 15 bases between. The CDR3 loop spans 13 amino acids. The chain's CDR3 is CSVEYGLDGEQFF. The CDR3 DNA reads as TGCAGCGTTGAATACGGGCTAGATGGCGAGCAGTTCTTC.

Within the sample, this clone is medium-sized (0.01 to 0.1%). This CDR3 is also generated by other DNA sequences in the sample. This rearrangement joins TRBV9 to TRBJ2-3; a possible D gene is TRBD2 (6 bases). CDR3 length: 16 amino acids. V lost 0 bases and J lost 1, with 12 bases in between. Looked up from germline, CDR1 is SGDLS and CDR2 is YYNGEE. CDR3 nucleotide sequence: TGTGCCAGCAGCGTAGGTGTTAGCGGAGGCACAGATACGCAGTATTTT. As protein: CASSVGVSGGTDTQYF.

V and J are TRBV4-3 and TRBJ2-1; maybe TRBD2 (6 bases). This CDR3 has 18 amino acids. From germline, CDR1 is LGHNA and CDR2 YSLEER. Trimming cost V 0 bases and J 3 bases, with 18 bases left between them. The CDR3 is CASSQDPLDSGGYNEQFF. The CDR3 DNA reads TGCGCCAGCAGCCAAGATCCCCTGGATAGCGGAGGCTACAATGAGCAGTTCTTC.